This T cell receptor (beta chain) was recorded in a study of graft-versus-host responses after intestinal transplantation. About the study: Recipients underwent multivisceral, liver-intestinal, or isolated intestinal transplants.

Bone marrow taken after transplant came from the posterior iliac crest or from another site that was chosen by the physician. Study-level findings and limits: Across patients carrying graft-donor T cell macrochimerism, allografts held high graft-versus-host to host-versus-graft clonal ratios.

About this clone itself: As yet, its antigen is unknown.

Libraries were prepared by immunoSEQ multiplex PCR; TCRdb keeps only in-frame clonotypes and omits some of them. The sample records almost 70,000 clones, over 85% being singletons. This CDR3 is built from 11 residues. Germline CDR1 SQVTM, CDR2 ANQGSEA. V was trimmed by 0 bases and J by 7 bases, leaving 6 bases between them. The TCR was taken from a human patient who received an intestinal transplant, so some T cells may come from the graft donor. The genes are TRBV29-1 and TRBJ1-2; perhaps TRBD1 as D (5 bases). This sample comprised bone marrow, obtained 700 to 850 days after intestinal transplantation. CDR3 nucleotide sequence: TGCAGCGTTGAAGAGGGGGTTGGCTACACCTTC. Translated, it gives CSVEEGVGYTF.